What follows describes a single T cell receptor (beta chain). Its antigen is unidentified. The sample originates from a study of T cell responses to AZD1222 COVID-19 vaccine. Study outcomes and limitations: Repertoires were obtained solely post-peak T cell response. The sample set comprised mostly white British donors with more females, and clonal diversity was possibly underestimated.

The CDR3 loop spans 16 amino acids. V lost 2 bases, J lost 6 bases, and 13 bases stayed unmatched. Looked up from germline, CDR1 is MNHEY and CDR2 is SVGAGI. The method was immunoSEQ multiplex PCR; TCRdb's version includes in-frame clones alone and lacks a portion of them. Of some 130,000 clones in the sample, about 91% are singletons; the top ten hold under 3.5%. The starting material was peripheral blood, obtained on day 0 of AZD1222 vaccination. This rearrangement joins TRBV6-5 to TRBJ2-7; TRBD1 agrees at 7 bases. This clonotype was sampled from an adult in good health. The DNA for the CDR3 is TGTGCCAGCAGTTACATCATCATGCAGGGGGTGGGCGAGCAGTACTTC. It translates to CASSYIIMQGVGEQYF.